These 14 T cell receptor beta chains originate from one sample sequenced in a study of CD8+CD57+ T cells in acquired aplastic anemia. TCR beta VDJ and CDR3 profiling used genomic DNA as template. TCRdb analysed the reads with MiXCR anew, one entry per CDR3 protein. The sample yields around 200,000 distinct CDR3 sequences, roughly 63% seen once. Previously, flow cytometry had revealed CD8+CD57+ cell expansion in the patients chosen for sequencing. The sequenced material came from sorted CD4+, CD8+, or CD8+CD57+ T cells (not recorded which) from PBMCs. All receptors derive from a human donor with aplastic anemia.

This clonotype was picked up many times. The V and J genes are TRBV2 and TRBJ2-7; D perhaps matches TRBD2 (5 bases). The CDR3 covers 15 residues. V lost 3 bases to trimming and J lost 2 bases, with 14 bases between them. Germline CDR1 is SNHLY and CDR2 is FYNNEI. Here the CDR3 reads CASSDNAGSTYEQYF. The CDR3 coding sequence is TGTGCCAGCAGTGACAATGCGGGCTCTACCTACGAGCAGTACTTC.

The chain is built from TRBV20-1 and TRBJ1-6, with TRBD1 as a possible D gene (5 bases). The CDR3 runs to 13 residues. V was pared by 5 bases and J by 6 bases, with 11 bases between. CDR1 and CDR2 (germline): DFQATT, SNEGSKA (reference sequence). This CDR3 is CSAYRDGNSPLHF. For the CDR3, the DNA is TGCAGTGCTTACCGGGACGGTAATTCACCCCTCCACTTT.

Details on this clonotype: Possible read error: a much larger clone is one base away. This chain uses TRBV2 with TRBJ2-7; TRBD1 is a possible D gene (5 bases). The CDR3 has 14 residues. The germline V gene encodes CDR1 SNHLY and CDR2 FYNNEI. V lost 5 bases to trimming and J lost 3 bases, with 14 bases between them. The CDR3 coding sequence is TGTGCCAGCAGTTCGGCCGCAGGGATCTACGAGCAGTACTTC. Amino acids: CASSSAAGIYEQYF.

This clonotype was recorded at least ten times. The chain uses TRBV3-1 and TRBJ1-2, with TRBD1 matching 8 bases. V was pared by 3 bases and J by 8 bases, with 8 bases of the junction left unmatched. In germline, CDR1 is LGHDT, CDR2 YNNKEL (reference sequence). This CDR3 has 14 amino acids. CDR3 sequence: CASSHPGQGEGYTF. Written as DNA, the CDR3 is TGTGCCAGCAGCCACCCAGGACAGGGCGAAGGCTACACCTTC.

This clonotype appeared a few times. As DNA, the CDR3 is TGTGCCAGCAGCCAAGATTTACCCCCCGGGACAGGGGTCTTAGAGCAGTACTTC. As protein: CASSQDLPPGTGVLEQYF. The V gene is TRBV9, the J gene TRBJ2-7, with TRBD1 identical over 10 bases. Trimming at V came to 4 bases and at J to 7 bases, leaving 20 bases not matched to a gene. The CDR3 loop spans 18 amino acids. Looked up from germline, CDR1 is SGDLS and CDR2 is YYNGEE.

In this sample, this clonotype turned up many times. The chain uses TRBV2 and TRBJ2-3; D remains unclear. Trimming took off 8 bases at V and 6 bases at J, with 12 bases between the two ends. From germline, CDR1 is SNHLY and CDR2 FYNNEI. The CDR3 length is 12 residues. CDR3 bases: TGTGCCAGCGGGCCTCCACTCGATACGCAGTATTTT. It translates to CASGPPLDTQYF.

This chain uses TRBV9 with TRBJ1-6, with D possibly matching TRBD1 (5 bases). The germline V gene encodes CDR1 SGDLS and CDR2 YYNGEE. V dropped 1 base and J dropped 4 bases, with 15 bases sitting between them. The CDR3 consists of 17 residues. The CDR3 here is CASSVRPGQGYNSPLHF. The CDR3 region has the DNA TGTGCCAGCAGCGTAAGACCGGGGCAGGGTTATAATTCACCCCTCCACTTT.

This clonotype was recorded many times. CDR3 DNA sequence: TGCGCCAGCAGCTTCGGGACAGGGGACGAGCAGTACTTC. It specifies CASSFGTGDEQYF. This chain links TRBV5-1 with TRBJ2-7, with TRBD1 identical over 10 bases. Germline V gene data show CDR1 as SGHRS and CDR2 as YFSETQ. V was clipped by 2 bases and J by 5 bases; unmatched bases: 1. This CDR3 has 13 residues. Complete variable domain (other parts from reference TRBV5-1 and TRBJ2-7): KAGVTQTPRYLIKTRGQQVTLSCSPISGHRSVSWYQQTPGQGLQFLFEYFSETQRNKGNFPGRFSGRQFSNSRSEMNVSTLELGDSALYLCASSFGTGDEQYFGPGTRLTVT.

This clonotype was seen at least ten times. The chain uses TRBV13 and TRBJ2-7; possible D gene TRBD1, 5 bases. Germline V gene sequence: CDR1 PRHDT, CDR2 FYEKMQ (reference sequence). The ends were cut back, 5 bases at V and 4 bases at J, with 12 bases in the middle. The CDR3 sequence is 13 residues long. The CDR3 here is CASSPETGYEQYF. The CDR3 coding sequence is TGTGCCAGCAGCCCCGAAACAGGTTACGAGCAGTACTTC.

The chain recombines TRBV11-2 with TRBJ1-2; D not certain. Germline assignment: CDR1 SGHAT and CDR2 FQNNGV. This CDR3 is 14 amino acids long. V lost 0 bases, J lost 4 bases, and 9 bases lay in between. The DNA of the CDR3 is TGTGCCAGCAGCTTAGAGGTTTCTATCTATGGCTACACCTTC. This translates into CASSLEVSIYGYTF.

The J gene is TRBJ2-5, the V gene TRBV19, with 9 bases lining up with TRBD1. V lost 6 bases to trimming and J lost 4 bases; unmatched junction nucleotides: 9. From germline, CDR1 is LNHDA and CDR2 SQIVND (reference sequence). The CDR3 is 15 amino acids. CDR3 nucleotides: TGTGCCAGTAGCGAGACAGGGGGAGGGAGAGAGACCCAGTACTTC. Protein sequence: CASSETGGGRETQYF.

This sequence joins TRBV25-1 and TRBJ2-3; D ambiguous. Trimming stripped 2 bases from V and 2 bases from J, with 11 bases between. The CDR3 has 15 residues. The germline V gene encodes CDR1 MGHDK and CDR2 SYGVNS. The CDR3 coding sequence is TGTGCCAGCAGTGAAGTAGGCAGGTCCACAGATACGCAGTATTTT. This encodes CASSEVGRSTDTQYF.

The chain has TRBV5-1 and TRBJ2-6; TRBD2 agrees at 7 bases. Trimming took 0 bases from V and 0 from J; bases not matched to a gene: 0. Germline CDR1 reads SGHRS; CDR2 reads YFSETQ. There are 16 residues in the CDR3. The chain's CDR3 is CASSLGGSSGANVLTF. The CDR3 bases are TGCGCCAGCAGCTTGGGCGGGAGCTCTGGGGCCAACGTCCTGACTTTC.

The V gene is TRBV12-3 or TRBV12-4, the J gene TRBJ2-3; D not certain. The CDR3 runs to 12 residues. Trimming shortened V by 7 bases and J by 6 bases, and 11 bases separated the two germline ends. Written as DNA, the CDR3 is TGTGCCAGCACCACCCCTGGGGATACGCAGTATTTT. Encoded protein: CASTTPGDTQYF.